This T cell receptor (beta chain) was observed in a study of shared clonotypes between healthy human individuals. The CDR3 totals 17 residues. Germline-derived CDR1 and CDR2 are MNHNS and SASEGT. V was cut by 1 base and J by 8 bases, with 21 bases left in between. Using immunoSEQ multiplex PCR, the repertoire was profiled, and TCRdb retains in-frame clones only, with some absent. In the table there are roughly 570,000 clones, roughly 98% of which are singletons. Naive CD8 isolation took CD45RO-negative cells positively selected for CCR7 and excluded terminally differentiated effector memory CD45RA+ cells. The donors, healthy adults who were HIV-negative, had experienced no recent acute infections or vaccinations.

This sequence joins TRBV6-1 and TRBJ2-1; D is unclear. The sample comprised naive CD8+ T cells sorted from blood. The TCR was taken from a man between 25 and 39 years old in good health. CDR3 in amino acids: CASSEEGPLPPGDEQFF. In DNA form, the CDR3 reads TGTGCCAGCAGTGAAGAAGGACCACTACCTCCGGGCGATGAGCAGTTCTTC.